This TCR beta chain was identified in a study of T cells in Graves' hyperthyroidism and ophthalmopathy. Authors of the study amplified TCR beta CDR3 regions from RNA transcripts. Carried out on the TCR CDR3, a first-round RT-PCR used the HTBI primer set. Each CDR3 protein gets one entry after TCRdb re-called the multiplex PCR reads with MiXCR. The table shows approximately 330,000 distinct CDR3 sequences, with over 20% occurring only once. In patients aged 18 to 65, hyperthyroidism was newly diagnosed, with duration under 2 months. On the basis of clinical symptoms, serum thyroxine and TRAb, thyroid ultrasound and orbital computed tomography, diagnoses were made. This clonotype was detected many times. V was trimmed by 2 bases and J by 6 bases, leaving 6 bases between them. The CDR3 has 12 residues. CDR1 and CDR2 (germline): LGHNA, YNFKEQ.

J is TRBJ2-3 and V is TRBV4-2, with D possibly matching TRBD2 (5 bases). This receptor was obtained from a woman aged 45 to 65 with Graves' hyperthyroidism. The sequenced material came from blood. This chain's CDR3 is CASSQPGDTQYF. The CDR3 DNA reads TGTGCCAGCAGCCAACCGGGGGATACGCAGTATTTT.